Here is one T cell receptor (beta chain) with its context. What it recognizes is unknown. This entry is derived from a study of Ad26.COV2.S vaccination and SARS-CoV-2 variants. Overall study results and limits: Vaccine and placebo groups showed comparable non-spike TCR breadth.

The CDR3 is 14 residues long. Germline CDR1 LNHNV, CDR2 YYDKDF (reference sequence). V was shortened by 4 bases and J by 3 bases, with 10 bases between the two germline ends. TCRdb's table, derived via immunoSEQ multiplex PCR, lists solely in-frame clones and lacks some. The sample lists 440,000 or so clones, roughly nine tenths occurring once. The treatment here: roughly 20 received Ad26.COV2.S at low or high dose, single or two shots; 5 received placebo; per-sample allocation not given. Samples were taken on day 63 after the first vaccine or placebo injection. The receptor comes from a person aged 18-60 years who received the Ad26.COV2.S COVID-19 vaccine or a placebo. The chain employs TRBV15 and TRBJ2-1, with D perhaps TRBD2 (5 bases). This material consisted of peripheral blood, taken in a trial of Ad26.COV2.S vaccine versus placebo. This CDR3 reads CATSTRTFYNEQFF. The DNA of the CDR3 is TGTGCCACCAGCACCCGGACTTTCTACAATGAGCAGTTCTTC.